Listed below are T cell receptor beta chains from one sample, sequenced in a study of shared clonotypes between healthy human individuals. Some clones are missing from TCRdb's copy, which holds only in-frame ones; the method was immunoSEQ multiplex PCR. The data contain some 1.4 million clones, 95% to 97% of them singletons. The specimen was naive CD4+ T cells sorted from blood. The receptor source for this set is a man aged 30 to 45 in good health. The conserved cysteine and the conserved F or W are not part of the CDR3 here. Where a row states a size, it is once, few, many or the class of an expanded clone; other rows omit it.

NA | TRBJ2-5 | TRBV7-2 | ASNSYVDWTQY
NA | TRBJ2-7 | TRBV6-6 | ASSYEGSSYEQY
NA | TRBJ1-6 | TRBV5-1 | ASSKDKRVSSYNSPLH
NA | TRBJ2-7 | TRBV5-5 | ASSLAGRQYEQY
NA | TRBJ1-3 | TRBV5-1 | ASSLEGNSGNTIY
NA | TRBJ2-1 | TRBV11-2 | ASSLIGWNEQF
once | TRBJ1-1 | TRBV19 | ASSIEGGAEAF
NA | TRBJ1-1 | TRBV11-2 | ASSSQGLAEAF
NA | TRBJ2-3 | TRBV6-1 | ASNLLGAPTDTQY
NA | TRBJ2-7 | TRBV28 | ASSMTPLTGDEQY
NA | TRBJ1-1 | TRBV5-1 | ASSFSGGATEAF
NA | TRBJ2-5 | TRBV5-6 | ASSLVVGAETQY
NA | TRBJ1-1 | TRBV13 | ASSLERRAF
NA | TRBJ1-2 | TRBV5-1 | ASSSDGDYGYT
NA | TRBJ2-6 | TRBV27 | ASSFWQDSVLT
NA | TRBJ2-1 | TRBV6-5 | ASSMTGPSYNEQF
NA | TRBJ2-1 | TRBV5-1 | ASRRDFNDNEQF
NA | TRBJ2-2 | TRBV15 | ATSRSRHLELF
NA | TRBJ2-3 | TRBV19 | ASSISPLTGFFTDTQY
NA | TRBJ1-1 | TRBV18 | ASSPDVGIEAF
NA | TRBJ2-1 | TRBV7-7 | ASSDLLAGDYNEQF
NA | TRBJ2-5 | TRBV18 | ASSPTDAETQY
NA | TRBJ2-3 | TRBV7-3 | ASSPMGEADTQY
NA | TRBJ2-1 | TRBV5-4 | ASSPRGAGVYNEQF
NA | TRBJ2-7 | TRBV29-1 | SVQSSAYEQY
NA | TRBJ2-1 | TRBV19 | ASSIDRTSSSYNEQF
once | TRBJ1-2 | TRBV7-2 | ASSLKGQNYGYT
NA | TRBJ2-3 | TRBV4-1 | ASSQDGATGPADTQY
NA | TRBJ2-2 | TRBV5-1 | AGRGQLNTGELF
NA | TRBJ2-7 | TRBV2 | ASSEAWFQGGEQY
NA | TRBJ1-1 | TRBV2 | ASTAVRNTEAF
NA | TRBJ1-3 | TRBV4-1 | ASSQDPGGAGNTIY
NA | TRBJ1-1 | TRBV10-1 | ASTYLRTPPSTEAF